A single TCR beta chain is shown here with its context. What it binds is unknown. PCR used 60 Vbeta primers and 13 Jbeta primers. Using immunoSEQ multiplex PCR, the repertoire was profiled, and TCRdb retains in-frame clones only, with some absent. This sample carries some 110,000 clones, around 84% of them seen once, and the ten largest clones take approximately 23%. This sample is drawn from a study of cytomegalovirus exposure and HLA in healthy donors. The CDR3 extends over 18 amino acids. Germline values: CDR1 LNHDA, CDR2 SQIVND (reference sequence). V shed 3 bases, J shed 2 bases, and the junction held 13 bases outside the gene matches. Study-level findings and limits: Excluded were some V segments that proved indistinguishable, including TRBV6-2 and TRBV6-3.

The chain carries TRBV19 and TRBJ1-5, with 7 bases that match TRBD1. Input material: PBMCs. This receptor was obtained from a man younger than 45 in good health and CMV-seropositive. The CDR3 coding sequence is TGTGCCAGTAGTATTAATCCCGCAGGGGGAAAGGGCAATCAGCCCCAGCATTTT. It specifies CASSINPAGGKGNQPQHF.